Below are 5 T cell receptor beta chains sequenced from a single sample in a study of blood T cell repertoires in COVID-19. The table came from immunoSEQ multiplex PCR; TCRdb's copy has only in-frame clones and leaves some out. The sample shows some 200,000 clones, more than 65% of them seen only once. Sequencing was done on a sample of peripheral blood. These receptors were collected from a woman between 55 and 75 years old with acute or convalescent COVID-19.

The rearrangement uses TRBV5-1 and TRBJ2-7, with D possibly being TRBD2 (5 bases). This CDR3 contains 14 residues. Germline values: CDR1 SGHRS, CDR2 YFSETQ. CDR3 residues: CVISRGRKLYEQYF. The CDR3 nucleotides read TGCGTCATATCACGCGGGCGGAAGCTTTACGAGCAGTACTTC.

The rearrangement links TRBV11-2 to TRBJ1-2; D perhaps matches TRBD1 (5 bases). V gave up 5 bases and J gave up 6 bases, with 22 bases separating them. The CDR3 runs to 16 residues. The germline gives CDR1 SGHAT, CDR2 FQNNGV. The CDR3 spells CASSLRGTPPSDGYTF. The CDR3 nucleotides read TGTGCCAGCAGCCTTAGGGGCACCCCCCCGTCGGATGGCTACACCTTC.

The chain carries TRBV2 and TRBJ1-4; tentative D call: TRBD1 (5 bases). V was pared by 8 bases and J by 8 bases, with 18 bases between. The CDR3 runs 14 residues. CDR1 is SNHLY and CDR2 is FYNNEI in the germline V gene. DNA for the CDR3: TGTGCCAGCCTAGGCGGGGGAGGATTAGAAAAACTGTTTTTT. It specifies CASLGGGGLEKLFF.

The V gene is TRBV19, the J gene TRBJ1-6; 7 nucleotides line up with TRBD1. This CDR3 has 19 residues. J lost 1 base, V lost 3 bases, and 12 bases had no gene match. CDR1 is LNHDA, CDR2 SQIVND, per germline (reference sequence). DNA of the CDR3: TGTGCCAGTAGTATTCCCCGAGACAGGGTTAGGTCCTATAATTCACCCCTCCACTTT. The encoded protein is CASSIPRDRVRSYNSPLHF. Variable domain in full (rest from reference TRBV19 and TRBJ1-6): DGGITQSPKYLFRKEGQNVTLSCEQNLNHDAMYWYRQDPGQGLRLIYYSQIVNDFQKGDIAEGYSVSREKKESFPLTVTSAQKNPTAFYLCASSIPRDRVRSYNSPLHFGNGTRLTVT.

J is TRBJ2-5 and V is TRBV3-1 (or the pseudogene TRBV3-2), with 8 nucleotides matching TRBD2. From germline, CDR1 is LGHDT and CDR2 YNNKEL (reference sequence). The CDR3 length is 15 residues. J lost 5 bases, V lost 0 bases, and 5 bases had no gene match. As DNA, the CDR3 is TGTGCCAGCAGCCAAGATGGACTAGCTGGGGAGACCCAGTACTTC. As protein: CASSQDGLAGETQYF.